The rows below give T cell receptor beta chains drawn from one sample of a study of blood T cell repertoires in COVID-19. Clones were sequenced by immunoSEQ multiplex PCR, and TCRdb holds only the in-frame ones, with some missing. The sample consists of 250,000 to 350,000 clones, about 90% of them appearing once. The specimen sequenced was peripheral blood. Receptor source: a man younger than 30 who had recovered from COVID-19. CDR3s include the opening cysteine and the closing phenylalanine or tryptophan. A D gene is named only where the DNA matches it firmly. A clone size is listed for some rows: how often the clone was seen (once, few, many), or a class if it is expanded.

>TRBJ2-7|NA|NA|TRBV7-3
CASSQGSADSYEQYF
TGTGCCAGCAGCCAAGGTTCAGCGGACTCCTACGAGCAGTACTTC
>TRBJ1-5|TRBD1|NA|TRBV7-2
CASSLIGGTGWSQPQHF
TGTGCCAGCAGCTTAATAGGTGGGACAGGGTGGTCTCAGCCCCAGCATTTT
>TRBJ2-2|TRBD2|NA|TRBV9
CASSGGLAGGTGELFF
TGTGCCAGCAGCGGCGGACTAGCGGGGGGGACCGGGGAGCTGTTTTTT
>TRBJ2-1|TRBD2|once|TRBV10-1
CATSPGLAGPNEQFF
TGCGCCACAAGTCCGGGACTAGCGGGACCGAATGAGCAGTTCTTC
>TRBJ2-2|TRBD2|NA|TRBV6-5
CASSYSKRELAGELFF
TGTGCCAGCAGTTACTCTAAGCGGGAGCTCGCCGGGGAGCTGTTTTTT
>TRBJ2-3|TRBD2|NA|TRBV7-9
CASSLGLVLTDTQYF
TGTGCCAGCAGCTTGGGACTAGTCTTGACAGATACGCAGTATTTT
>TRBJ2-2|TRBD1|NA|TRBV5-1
CASSPQGWGGELFF
TGCGCCAGCAGCCCACAGGGGTGGGGCGGGGAGCTGTTTTTT
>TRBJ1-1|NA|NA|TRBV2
CASAVGEGDTEAFF
TGTGCCAGCGCCGTCGGGGAGGGCGACACTGAAGCTTTCTTT
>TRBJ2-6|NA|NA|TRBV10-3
CAAQASGANVLTF
TGTGCCGCGCAGGCTTCTGGGGCCAACGTCCTGACTTTC
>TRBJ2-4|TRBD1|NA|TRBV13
CASSPSPGQGRNIQYF
TGTGCCAGCAGCCCCTCGCCCGGACAGGGCCGAAACATTCAGTACTTC